This TCR beta chain was observed in a study of neoadjuvant anti-PD-1 for oral cavity cancer (dated by TCRdb to 2020 to 2022). Notes on the research overall: Before undergoing curative-intent surgical resection, most patients got three to four biweekly nivolumab doses at 3 mg/kg. Under RECIST 1.1, patients with complete response, partial response or stable disease were classed as responders, and patients with progression were classed as non-responders. The parent correlative cohort had 12 to 13 patients and a response rate of 30% to 35%. For patients who did not progress, a fourth nivolumab dose was given around day 43, followed by definitive surgical resection on days 50-56.

The full study reports these points: Greater tumor shrinkage was correlated with larger post-treatment sizes of preexisting intratumoral clones, suggesting that expansion of preexisting clones contributed to response. Higher pretreatment blood Treg/Th17 ratios correlated with both higher pretreatment blood TCRbeta clonality and lower post-treatment tumor TCRbeta clonality. TCR analyses included only three patients per response group, and the authors called for larger cohorts for validation.

Per the publication, the time point label means: after neoadjuvant nivolumab, at surgical resection. Patients had been newly diagnosed with stage II-IVA oral cavity squamous cell carcinoma, and no prior systemic or radiation treatment had been given to the patients. Everyone in the cohort had locally advanced, HPV-negative oral cavity squamous cell carcinoma. The samples were drawn from a longitudinal correlative study tied to a single-arm phase II trial testing neoadjuvant nivolumab in oral cavity squamous cell carcinoma. Genomic DNA-based TCRbeta sequencing was performed on subject-matched pre- and post-treatment PBMCs and tumors from three responders and three non-responders. For tumor tissue, genomic DNA extraction relied on the Maxwell RSC DNA from Tissue kit. Tumor libraries used mostly roughly 4.6 ug of input genomic DNA for survey sequencing, with two replicates per sample. The immunoSEQ hsTCRbeta kit was used to prepare TCRbeta libraries, following the manufacturer's instructions. The completed libraries were mixed into a single pool at 3 nM, then sequenced with an Illumina NovaSeq 6000 S4 flow cell. Per the authors' processing: Raw data preprocessing and quality control were performed with the immunoSEQ Analyzer. The analysis was limited to productive rearrangements, and each clonotype was defined by a unique CDR3 amino acid sequence. Repertoire clonality was estimated as the Gini-Simpson index, which was calculated using the R package tcR. Gini indices were compared with Student's t test, and associations with tumor size change were assessed by Pearson correlation. TCRdb carries this immuneACCESS record with in-frame sequences only. Its versions omit some clonotypes, under half of them owing to an unresolved V gene in the studies checked, with the rest unexplained. D and trimming were read from the DNA, whereas the V and J calls and clone size are those reported in that table. The table for this sample lists 20,000 to 25,000 clones; around 45% of them were counted only once. The ten largest clones capture approximately 40% of the sample.

The CDR3 numbers 13 residues from cysteine through phenylalanine. The retained sequence is limited to the CDR3, 39 bases, with the frame set at the first base. The germline V gene provides CDR1 ENHRY and CDR2 SYGVKD. V loses 4 bases of germline sequence and J loses 0 bases, and the interval between the two ends is 6 bases. This clone is categorized as medium-sized (0.01 to 0.1%). The specificity of this receptor is unknown. There are no base qualities to consult, and no much larger clone falls within one base. The receptor comes from a person aged 40 to 85 with oral cavity squamous cell carcinoma. The V gene is TRBV10-3 and the J gene is TRBJ2-5; TRBD1 is a weak D gene call, 6 bases matching. The sequencing used tumor tissue, collected after nivolumab (anti-PD-1) treatment. The DNA sequence is as follows: TGTGCCATCAGTGGGGACAACCAAGAGACCCAGTACTTC. The translation is CAISGDNQETQYF.